The sequence of this T cell receptor beta chain was determined in a study of cytomegalovirus exposure and HLA in healthy donors. This clone is a singleton in its sample. Its target is not known. PCR primers comprised 60 Vbeta and 13 Jbeta primers. The repertoire was sequenced with immunoSEQ multiplex PCR; TCRdb's copy has only in-frame clones and lacks some. The repertoire has approximately 110,000 clones, 74% of them found once; the top ten carry 2.6%. Findings and caveats of the study: In a later analysis, a missense DCLRE1C variant was linked to TCR beta V- and J-gene trimming. Being productive about 87% or about 30% of the time was typical of most TCR beta V segments in an earlier analysis. An Asian-associated ancestry cluster reportedly showed fewer N-insertions than the approximately 700-donor mean in a later analysis. The study designated roughly 160 TCR beta chains cytomegalovirus-associated.

The sequence derives from a man between 50 and 59 years old in good health and CMV-seropositive. Sequences were obtained from PBMCs.

CDR3 bases: TGTGCCAGCAGCACTAGCTCCTACAATGAGCAGTTCTTC. This codes for CASSTSSYNEQFF. The chain employs TRBV7-2 and TRBJ2-1; tentative D call: TRBD2 (5 bases). This CDR3 contains 13 residues. The germline gives CDR1 SGHTA, CDR2 FQGNSA. Trimming removed 5 bases from V and 0 bases from J, with 5 bases in between.